The present T cell receptor beta chain was sequenced within a study of blood T cell repertoires in COVID-19. In the study overall: COVID-19 samples, acute and convalescent, were from the United States, Italy and Spain. Sources were T cells, B-cell-depleted T cells, or PBMCs; the material itself was cDNA or gDNA.

How the authors handled the data: The authors estimated nucleated cell counts from reference gene primer amplification. Clones were sequenced by immunoSEQ multiplex PCR, and TCRdb holds only the in-frame ones, with some missing. V, J and clone size were drawn from that table, and D and trimming were deduced from the DNA. The table includes about 180,000 clones, roughly 88% detected once. CDR1 is LGHNT, CDR2 FRNRAP, per germline. Trimming shortened V by 2 bases and J by 4 bases, and 9 bases separated the two germline ends. This CDR3 has 14 residues. The sequence was obtained from a woman in her sixties with acute or convalescent COVID-19. The sample consisted of peripheral blood. V and J are TRBV12-5 and TRBJ1-5; tentatively, D is TRBD1 (6 bases). CDR3 sequence (DNA): TGTGCTAGTGGTTTGTTGACAGGTAATCAGCCCCAGCATTTT. Encoded protein: CASGLLTGNQPQHF.